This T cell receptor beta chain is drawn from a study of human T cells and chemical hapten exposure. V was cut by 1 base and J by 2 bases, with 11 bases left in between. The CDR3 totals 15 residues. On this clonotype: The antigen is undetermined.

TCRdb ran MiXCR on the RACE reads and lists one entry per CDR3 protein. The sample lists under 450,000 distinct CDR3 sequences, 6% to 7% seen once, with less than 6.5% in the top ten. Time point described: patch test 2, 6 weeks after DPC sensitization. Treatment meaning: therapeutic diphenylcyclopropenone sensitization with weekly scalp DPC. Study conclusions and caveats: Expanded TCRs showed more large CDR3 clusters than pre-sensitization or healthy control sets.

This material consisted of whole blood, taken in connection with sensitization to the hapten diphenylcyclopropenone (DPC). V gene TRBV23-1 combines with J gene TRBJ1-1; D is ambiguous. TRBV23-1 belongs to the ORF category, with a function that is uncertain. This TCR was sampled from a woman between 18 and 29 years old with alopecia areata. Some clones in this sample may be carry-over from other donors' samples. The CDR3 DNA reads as TGCGCCAGCAGTCAATGGACTGATTCAAACACTGAAGCTTTCTTT. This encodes CASSQWTDSNTEAFF.